This T cell receptor (beta chain) was recovered during a study of T cells in localized non-small cell lung cancer. The CDR3 has 14 residues. The V end lost 1 base, the J end lost 4 bases, and 8 bases lay between the germline ends. Germline assignment: CDR1 LNHDA and CDR2 SQIVND (reference sequence). This clone is termed large. Its antigen is undetermined. Clones were read by immunoSEQ multiplex PCR, and TCRdb kept only the in-frame ones, dropping some. Of 1,500 to 2,000 clones in the sample, 27% were seen once. Notes on the study in general: Heterogeneity remains possible, as sequencing covered one tumor region only.

This specimen consisted of lung tumor tissue, obtained before any cancer treatment. The chain links TRBV19 to TRBJ1-5; D is undetermined. The receptor was derived from a woman aged 35-75 years with stage I lung adenocarcinoma. The CDR3 protein is CASSIVSGNQPQHF. For the CDR3, the DNA is TGTGCCAGTAGTATAGTGTCGGGGAATCAGCCCCAGCATTTT. Based on the CDR3 plus reference TRBV19 and TRBJ1-5, the full variable domain is DGGITQSPKYLFRKEGQNVTLSCEQNLNHDAMYWYRQDPGQGLRLIYYSQIVNDFQKGDIAEGYSVSREKKESFPLTVTSAQKNPTAFYLCASSIVSGNQPQHFGDGTRLSIL.